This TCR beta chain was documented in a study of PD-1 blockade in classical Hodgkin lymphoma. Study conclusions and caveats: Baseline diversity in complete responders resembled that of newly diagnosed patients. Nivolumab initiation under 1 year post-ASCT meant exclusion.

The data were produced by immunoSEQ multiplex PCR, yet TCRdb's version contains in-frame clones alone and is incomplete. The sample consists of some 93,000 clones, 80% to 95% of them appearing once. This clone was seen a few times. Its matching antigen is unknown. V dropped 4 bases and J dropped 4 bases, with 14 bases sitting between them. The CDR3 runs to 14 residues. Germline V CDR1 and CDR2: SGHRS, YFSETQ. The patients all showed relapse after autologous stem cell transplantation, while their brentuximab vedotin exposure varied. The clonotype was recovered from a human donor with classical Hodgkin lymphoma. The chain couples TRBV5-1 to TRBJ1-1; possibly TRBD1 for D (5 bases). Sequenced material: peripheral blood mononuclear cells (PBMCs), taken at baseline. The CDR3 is CASSAGAWSTEAFF. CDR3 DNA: TGCGCCAGCAGCGCTGGGGCATGGAGCACTGAAGCTTTCTTT. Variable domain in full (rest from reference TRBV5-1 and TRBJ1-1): KAGVTQTPRYLIKTRGQQVTLSCSPISGHRSVSWYQQTPGQGLQFLFEYFSETQRNKGNFPGRFSGRQFSNSRSEMNVSTLELGDSALYLCASSAGAWSTEAFFGQGTRLTVV.